This entry features one TCR beta chain sequence. Its target is not known. This CDR3 has 14 amino acids. Germline V gene lookup returns CDR1 MNHEY and CDR2 SVGAGI. Between the trimmed V and J ends, which lost 6 bases and 5 bases, there was a span of 11 bases. These data are taken from a study of CD4+ T cells in melanoma. Study-wide findings and caveats: Reportedly, melanoma neoantigen-specific CD4+ T cells showed varied differentiation states. A reported correlation linked neoantigen-specific CD4+ T cells to CD8+, macrophage and B cell function.

Profiling relied on immunoSEQ multiplex PCR, and the TCRdb table lists in-frame clones only, not all of them. The sample has 15,000 or so clones, 62% seen once. Sequenced material: cells from a culture (not recorded whether cultured in vitro). This TCR was recovered from a human donor with melanoma. This sequence joins TRBV6-5 and TRBJ1-6; tentatively, D is TRBD1 (5 bases). This CDR3 is CASRSGTDNSPLHF. The CDR3 DNA reads as TGTGCCAGCAGATCCGGGACTGATAATTCACCCCTCCACTTT.